The 32 T cell receptor beta chains in this list originate from one sample, sequenced in a study of shared clonotypes between healthy human individuals. Method: immunoSEQ multiplex PCR; TCRdb's copy keeps in-frame clones and lacks some. The sample holds roughly 2,300,000 clones, 92% seen once. Sequenced input: naive CD4+ T cells from PBMCs. Subset: CD45RA+ positively selected. The receptors stem from a man aged 18 to 29 in good health. Some clones in this sample may be carry-over from other donors' samples.

This chain links TRBV27 with TRBJ2-1, with 14 bases fitting TRBD2. Trimming removed 1 base from V and 9 bases from J; junction bases left unmatched: 8. This CDR3 comprises 17 residues. Germline V gene sequence: CDR1 MNHEY, CDR2 SMNVEV (reference sequence). Here the CDR3 DNA reads TGTGCCAGCAGTTTATTTCCCGGGACTAGCGGGAGCGGTGAGCAGTTCTTC. Its translation is CASSLFPGTSGSGEQFF.

The chain has TRBV27 and TRBJ2-5; D is perhaps TRBD1 (6 bases). With 5 bases removed from V and 7 bases from J, the gap between germline ends came to 14 bases. Looked up from germline, CDR1 is MNHEY and CDR2 is SMNVEV (reference sequence). The CDR3 has 13 residues. Written as DNA, the CDR3 is TGTGCCAGCAGTGTACAGGGATCGGGGACCCAGTACTTC. Translation gives CASSVQGSGTQYF.

This chain links TRBV7-9 with TRBJ2-7; TRBD2 agrees at 9 bases. The germline gives CDR1 SEHNR, CDR2 FQNEAQ (reference sequence). The CDR3 loop spans 14 amino acids. V shed 2 bases, J shed 4 bases, and the junction held 3 bases outside the gene matches. The CDR3 reads CASSLSSGAYEQYF. CDR3 DNA: TGTGCCAGCAGCTTATCTAGCGGGGCTTACGAGCAGTACTTC. The full variable domain, in which reference TRBV7-9 and TRBJ2-7 provide the parts outside the CDR3, is DTGVSQNPRHKITKRGQNVTFRCDPISEHNRLYWYRQTLGQGPEFLTYFQNEAQLEKSRLLSDRFSAERPKGSFSTLEIQRTEQGDSAMYLCASSLSSGAYEQYFGPGTRLTVT.

CDR3 sequence (DNA): TGTGCCAGCAGTTTGGCAGGATGGGTTTTCAACTATGGCTACACCTTC. Amino acids: CASSLAGWVFNYGYTF. The rearrangement joins TRBV28 to TRBJ1-2, with unresolved D. The CDR3 has 16 amino acids. Germline CDR1 and CDR2: MDHEN and SYDVKM. Trimming took off 3 bases at V and 2 bases at J, with 16 bases between the two ends.

This rearrangement joins TRBV9 to TRBJ1-2, with TRBD1 identical over 7 bases. This CDR3 region has 13 residues. J gave up 3 bases and V 3 bases, and 2 bases lay outside the gene matches. Looked up from germline, CDR1 is SGDLS and CDR2 is YYNGEE. As DNA, the CDR3 is TGTGCCAGCAGCGGGGGGACAGACTATGGCTACACCTTC. It codes for CASSGGTDYGYTF.

This chain links TRBV20-1 with TRBJ2-5; TRBD2 aligns across 7 bases. This CDR3 spans 11 amino acids. Losses at the gene ends were 3 bases for V and 7 bases for J; bases not matched to a gene: 2. CDR1 is DFQATT, CDR2 SNEGSKA, per germline (reference sequence). The CDR3 spells CSARWEGTQYF. The CDR3 DNA sequence: TGCAGTGCTAGGTGGGAGGGGACCCAGTACTTC.

The rearrangement links TRBV7-8 to TRBJ1-3; D is possibly TRBD1 (6 bases). Trimming left V 3 bases short and J 4 bases short, with 13 bases between. The CDR3 length is 15 residues. The V gene's germline CDR1 is SGHVS and CDR2 FQNEAQ. The CDR3 loop reads CASSFSGVQGNTIYF. CDR3 nucleotides: TGTGCCAGCAGCTTCTCAGGGGTTCAGGGAAACACCATATATTTT.

This chain joins TRBV28 and TRBJ1-2, with a tentative D call TRBD1 (6 bases). CDR1 and CDR2 (germline): MDHEN, SYDVKM. V lost 10 bases and J lost 8, with 17 bases in between. The CDR3 sequence is 12 residues long. The CDR3 sequence is CATWDLGGGYTF. CDR3 bases: TGTGCCACCTGGGACTTGGGGGGCGGCTACACCTTC.

Turning to this clone: Other DNA sequences in the sample encode the same CDR3. The V call is TRBV27, the J call TRBJ2-5; TRBD1 matches at 9 bases. The CDR3 length is 13 residues. Losses at the gene ends were 5 bases for V and 4 bases for J; bases not matched to a gene: 2. Germline CDR1 and CDR2: MNHEY and SMNVEV (reference sequence). The CDR3 here is CASSTGGRETQYF. The DNA of the CDR3 is TGTGCCAGCAGTACAGGGGGCCGAGAGACCCAGTACTTC.

This chain uses TRBV19 with TRBJ2-7, with a tentative D call TRBD1 (6 bases). Germline CDR1 is LNHDA and CDR2 is SQIVND (reference sequence). V was trimmed by 3 bases and J by 4 bases, leaving 16 bases between them. This CDR3 spans 15 amino acids. The CDR3 reads CASSIIVGQSYEQYF. CDR3 DNA: TGTGCCAGTAGTATTATCGTAGGACAGTCTTACGAGCAGTACTTC.

This sequence joins TRBV28 and TRBJ1-5; D perhaps matches TRBD1 (5 bases). Germline CDR1 is MDHEN and CDR2 is SYDVKM. The V and J ends lost 7 bases and 0 bases respectively, with 16 bases between them. This CDR3 comprises 16 residues. The CDR3, as DNA: TGTGCCAGCACCTGGGGGGGATTCGATAGCAATCAGCCCCAGCATTTT. The encoded protein is CASTWGGFDSNQPQHF.

The chain recombines TRBV28 with TRBJ1-3, with a possible D match to TRBD1 (5 bases). The CDR3 is made up of 14 amino acids. With 7 bases removed from V and 0 bases from J, the gap between germline ends came to 10 bases. Germline CDR1 and CDR2: MDHEN and SYDVKM. CDR3 nucleotide sequence: TGTGCCAGCACGACAGTCCTCTCTGGAAACACCATATATTTT. This gives the protein CASTTVLSGNTIYF.

The CDR3 sequence is CASKGITMNTGELFF. For the CDR3, the DNA is TGTGCCAGCAAGGGGATTACCATGAACACCGGGGAGCTGTTTTTT. V is TRBV5-8 and J is TRBJ2-2; possible D gene TRBD1, 5 bases. V was trimmed by 6 bases and J by 1 base, leaving 13 bases between them. Per the germline V gene, CDR1 is SGHTS and CDR2 is YDEGEE. This CDR3 has 15 residues.

Remarks on this clone: Other DNA sequences in the same sample also yield this CDR3. The rearrangement links TRBV9 to TRBJ2-1; D possibly corresponds to TRBD1 (6 bases). Germline V lookup: CDR1 SGDLS, CDR2 YYNGEE. V was pared by 3 bases and J by 0 bases, with 10 bases between. This CDR3 has 15 amino acids. The CDR3 loop reads CASSAQGSSYNEQFF. The CDR3 DNA sequence: TGTGCCAGCAGCGCCCAGGGGAGCTCCTACAATGAGCAGTTCTTC.

This rearrangement joins TRBV5-1 to TRBJ2-7; 10 bases fit TRBD1. The CDR3 loop spans 17 amino acids. Germline V gives CDR1 SGHRS, CDR2 YFSETQ. V lost 2 bases to trimming and J lost 0 bases; unmatched junction nucleotides: 8. Here the CDR3 DNA reads TGCGCCAGCAGCTTTGTAGCCGGGACAGGGGACTCCTACGAGCAGTACTTC. Translated: CASSFVAGTGDSYEQYF.

The chain has TRBV5-4 and TRBJ2-1, with 10 bases lining up with TRBD2. Germline V gene data show CDR1 as SGHNT and CDR2 as YYREEE (reference sequence). The junction had 11 bases not matched to a gene; V was cut back by 3 bases and J by 8 bases. The CDR3 has 16 amino acids. CDR3 loop: CASSYRLAGELDEQFF. The CDR3, as DNA: TGTGCCAGCAGCTATCGACTAGCGGGTGAGCTAGATGAGCAGTTCTTC.

The rearrangement joins TRBV11-3 to TRBJ2-7; D unresolved. The CDR3 runs to 13 residues. Deletions cut 0 bases from V and 6 bases from J, with 9 bases between. CDR1 and CDR2 from the germline V gene are SGHNT and YENEEA. CDR3 nucleotides: TGTGCCAGCAGCTTAGAGTCCCCCGGCGAGCAGTACTTC. Protein sequence: CASSLESPGEQYF.

The chain employs TRBV28 and TRBJ2-5; D may be TRBD1 or TRBD2 (5 bases each). Germline CDR1 reads MDHEN; CDR2 reads SYDVKM. The CDR3 contains 15 residues. V lost 2 bases and J 6 bases, leaving 16 bases between the germline ends. The CDR3 nucleotides read TGTGCCAGCAGTTTAGAATTCGGGGACCGCCAGACCCAGTACTTC. Its protein product is CASSLEFGDRQTQYF.

A few counts support this clone. The genes are TRBV19 and TRBJ1-4; D remains ambiguous. Looked up from germline, CDR1 is LNHDA and CDR2 is SQIVND (reference sequence). The CDR3 contains 13 residues. V lost 4 bases to trimming and J lost 4 bases, with 7 bases between them. The CDR3 region is CASSSAVNEKLFF. The CDR3 DNA reads TGTGCCAGTAGTAGTGCAGTTAATGAAAAACTGTTTTTT. The full variable domain, its missing parts supplied by reference TRBV19 and TRBJ1-4, is DGGITQSPKYLFRKEGQNVTLSCEQNLNHDAMYWYRQDPGQGLRLIYYSQIVNDFQKGDIAEGYSVSREKKESFPLTVTSAQKNPTAFYLCASSSAVNEKLFFGSGTQLSVL.

V is TRBV10-3 and J is TRBJ2-6; 9 bases are shared with TRBD2. Germline CDR1 reads ENHRY; CDR2 reads SYGVKD. The CDR3 runs 16 residues. With 8 bases clipped from V and 0 bases from J, the junction kept 5 bases outside the gene matches. This CDR3 reads CAIGEREASGANVLTF. CDR3 DNA: TGTGCCATCGGGGAGCGGGAGGCCTCTGGGGCCAACGTCCTGACTTTC.

The chain couples TRBV7-8 to TRBJ1-5; D possibly corresponds to TRBD1 (5 bases). The CDR3 sequence is 16 residues long. CDR1 and CDR2 (germline): SGHVS, FQNEAQ. V was cut by 0 bases and J by 7 bases, with 16 bases left in between. CDR3 nucleotide sequence: TGTGCCAGCAGCTTAGCACCCGCTACACACAGGCAGCCCCAGCATTTT. This encodes CASSLAPATHRQPQHF.

The J gene is TRBJ1-3, the V gene TRBV30; a possible D gene is TRBD1 (5 bases). Germline V gives CDR1 GTSNPN, CDR2 SVGIG (reference sequence). Trimming left V 8 bases short and J 1 base short, with 27 bases between. This CDR3 spans 18 amino acids. The CDR3 sequence: CAGAEKDGRPRSGNTIYF. The CDR3 nucleotides are TGTGCCGGGGCCGAGAAAGATGGACGGCCCCGGTCTGGAAACACCATATATTTT.

The chain recombines TRBV10-3 with TRBJ2-3; D could derive from TRBD1 or TRBD2 (7 bases each). V was pared by 10 bases and J by 4 bases, with 18 bases between. The CDR3 covers 14 residues. Germline V gene sequence: CDR1 ENHRY, CDR2 SYGVKD. The CDR3 coding sequence is TGTGCCACCAACCAGGGGGGGATATCAGATACGCAGTATTTT. Translating gives CATNQGGISDTQYF.

The rearrangement uses TRBV5-1 and TRBJ1-2; no reliable D call. The CDR3 is 13 residues long. Trimming pared 5 bases from V and 1 base from J, leaving 9 bases between. Germline V gives CDR1 SGHRS, CDR2 YFSETQ. The CDR3 DNA sequence: TGCGCCAGCAGAGGGCAGATTAACTATGGCTACACCTTC. This encodes CASRGQINYGYTF.

V is TRBV19 and J is TRBJ2-7; D call uncertain. The CDR3 runs to 13 residues. CDR1 is LNHDA and CDR2 is SQIVND in the germline V gene (reference sequence). Trimming took off 6 bases at V and 0 bases at J, with 9 bases between the two ends. CDR3 sequence: CASRPTSSYEQYF. The CDR3 region has the DNA TGTGCCAGTAGACCCACCAGCTCCTACGAGCAGTACTTC.

This chain links TRBV29-1 with TRBJ2-3, with TRBD2 matching 9 bases. The CDR3 contains 16 residues. V shed 6 bases, J shed 0 bases, and the junction held 10 bases outside the gene matches. Germline CDR1 SQVTM, CDR2 ANQGSEA. The CDR3 is CSVHTGLARSTDTQYF. The CDR3 coding sequence is TGCAGCGTACATACCGGACTAGCGAGAAGCACAGATACGCAGTATTTT.

The chain is built from TRBV28 and TRBJ2-3; 9 positions agree with TRBD2. The germline gives CDR1 MDHEN, CDR2 SYDVKM. This CDR3 is 19 amino acids long. V lost 7 bases, J lost 6 bases, and 23 bases stayed unmatched. This CDR3 reads CASTPGGLAGMIKGDTQYF. Written as DNA, the CDR3 is TGTGCCAGCACCCCAGGAGGGCTAGCGGGAATGATCAAAGGGGATACGCAGTATTTT.

This clone has a handful of counts. This chain uses TRBV2 with TRBJ1-1; D gene uncertain. Germline lookup yields CDR1 SNHLY and CDR2 FYNNEI. The CDR3 extends over 14 amino acids. Trimming stripped 7 bases from V and 1 base from J, with 13 bases between. The CDR3 region is CASMGQAKNTEAFF. Here the CDR3 DNA reads TGTGCCAGCATGGGTCAGGCGAAGAACACTGAAGCTTTCTTT.

The chain joins TRBV5-6 to TRBJ2-5; D not resolved. V was cut by 3 bases and J by 5 bases, with 17 bases left in between. There are 15 residues in the CDR3. Germline CDR1 is SGHDT and CDR2 is YYEEEE. The DNA of the CDR3 is TGTGCCAGCAGCTATCGTGGCAACCCAATTGAGACCCAGTACTTC. It specifies CASSYRGNPIETQYF.

Worth noting for this clone: Other nucleotide sequences from this sample produce the same CDR3. The V and J genes are TRBV5-1 and TRBJ2-7; 9 nucleotides line up with TRBD1. The CDR3 sequence is 15 residues long. Germline lookup yields CDR1 SGHRS and CDR2 YFSETQ. With V trimmed by 4 bases and J by 0 bases, 5 bases remained unmatched. CDR3 sequence (DNA): TGCGCCAGCAGCCTCGGGGGACAGGGCTCCTACGAGCAGTACTTC. It translates to CASSLGGQGSYEQYF.

This clone was recorded once. Additional DNA sequences in this sample encode the identical CDR3. The CDR3 loop is CASSLGPIYEQYF. DNA of the CDR3: TGCGCCAGCAGCTTGGGGCCCATCTACGAGCAGTACTTC. The V gene is TRBV5-1, the J gene TRBJ2-7; D unclear. The V gene lost 0 bases and the J gene lost 3 bases, with 7 bases spanning the gap. This CDR3 is 13 amino acids long. Germline values: CDR1 SGHRS, CDR2 YFSETQ.

This clone has only a few counts. The same CDR3 arises from other DNA sequences in this sample as well. CDR3: CASSLAGGSTGELFF. Here the CDR3 DNA reads TGTGCCAGCAGCTTGGCGGGAGGAAGCACCGGGGAGCTGTTTTTT. V is TRBV7-9 and J is TRBJ2-2, with 8 positions matching TRBD2. CDR3 length: 15 amino acids. Germline V lookup: CDR1 SEHNR, CDR2 FQNEAQ (reference sequence). Losses at the gene ends were 3 bases for V and 4 bases for J; bases not matched to a gene: 4. The full variable domain, in which reference TRBV7-9 and TRBJ2-2 provide the parts outside the CDR3, is DTGVSQNPRHKITKRGQNVTFRCDPISEHNRLYWYRQTLGQGPEFLTYFQNEAQLEKSRLLSDRFSAERPKGSFSTLEIQRTEQGDSAMYLCASSLAGGSTGELFFGEGSRLTVL.